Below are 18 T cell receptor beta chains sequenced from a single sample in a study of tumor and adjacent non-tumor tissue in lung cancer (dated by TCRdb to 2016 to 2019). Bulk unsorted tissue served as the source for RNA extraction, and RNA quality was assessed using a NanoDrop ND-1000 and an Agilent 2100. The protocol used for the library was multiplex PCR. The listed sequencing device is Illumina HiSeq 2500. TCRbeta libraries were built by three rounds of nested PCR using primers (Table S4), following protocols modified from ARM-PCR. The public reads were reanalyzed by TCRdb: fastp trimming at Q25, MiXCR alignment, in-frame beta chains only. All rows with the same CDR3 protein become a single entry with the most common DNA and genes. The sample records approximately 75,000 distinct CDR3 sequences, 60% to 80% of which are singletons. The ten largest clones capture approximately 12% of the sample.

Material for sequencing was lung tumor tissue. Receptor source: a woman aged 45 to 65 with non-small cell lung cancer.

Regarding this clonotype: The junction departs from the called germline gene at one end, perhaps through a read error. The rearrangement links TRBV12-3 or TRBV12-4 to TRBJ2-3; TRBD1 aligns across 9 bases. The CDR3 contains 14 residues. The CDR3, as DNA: TGTACCAGCAGTCGAAGGACAGGGGATGATAGGCAGTATTTT. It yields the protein CTSSRRTGDDRQYF.

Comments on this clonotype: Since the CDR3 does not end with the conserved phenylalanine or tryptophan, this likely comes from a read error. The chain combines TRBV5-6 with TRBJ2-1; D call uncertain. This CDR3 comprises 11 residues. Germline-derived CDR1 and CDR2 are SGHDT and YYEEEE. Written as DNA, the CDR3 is TGTGCCAGTAGCTTGGGGTTTGAGCAGTTCTTA. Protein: CASSLGFEQFL.

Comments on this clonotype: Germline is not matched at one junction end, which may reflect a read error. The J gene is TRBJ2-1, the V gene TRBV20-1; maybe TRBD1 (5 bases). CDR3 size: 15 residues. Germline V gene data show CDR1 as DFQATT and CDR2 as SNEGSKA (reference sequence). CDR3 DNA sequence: TGCAGTGTTAGAAATCCGGACATGGAGACCAATGAGCAGTTCTTC. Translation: CSVRNPDMETNEQFF.

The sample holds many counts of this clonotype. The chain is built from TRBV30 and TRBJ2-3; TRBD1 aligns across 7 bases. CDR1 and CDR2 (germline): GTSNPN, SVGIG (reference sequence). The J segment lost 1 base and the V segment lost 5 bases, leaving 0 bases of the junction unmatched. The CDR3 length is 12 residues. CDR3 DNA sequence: TGTGCCTGGGGACAGGGCACAGATACGCAGTATTTT. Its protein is CAWGQGTDTQYF.

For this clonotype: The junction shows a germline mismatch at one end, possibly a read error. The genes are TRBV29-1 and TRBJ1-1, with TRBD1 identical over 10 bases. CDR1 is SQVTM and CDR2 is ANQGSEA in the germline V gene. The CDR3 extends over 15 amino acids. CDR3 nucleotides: TGCAGCGTTGGGGACAGGGGTCCTGAGCACACTCAAGCTTTCTTT. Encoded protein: CSVGDRGPEHTQAFF.

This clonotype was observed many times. Here the CDR3 reads CASSLGGSGRQETQYF. Here the CDR3 DNA reads TGTGCCAGCAGCTTAGGGGGTAGCGGGAGGCAAGAGACCCAGTACTTC. The J gene is TRBJ2-5, the V gene TRBV7-9; 10 positions agree with TRBD2. The V segment lost 1 base and the J segment 2 bases; nucleotides outside the gene matches: 4. The CDR3 spans 16 residues. Germline V gene lookup returns CDR1 SEHNR and CDR2 FQNEAQ (reference sequence).

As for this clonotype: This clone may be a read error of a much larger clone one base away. The CDR3 region is CASIFQGAAANEKLFF. The DNA of the CDR3 is TGTGCCAGCATTTTCCAGGGGGCGGCGGCTAATGAAAAACTGTTTTTT. This rearrangement joins TRBV28 to TRBJ1-4; TRBD1 aligns across 8 bases. The germline CDR1 and CDR2 sequences are MDHEN and SYDVKM. The V and J ends lost 7 bases and 3 bases, in that order; junction bases with no gene match: 10. This CDR3 has 16 amino acids.

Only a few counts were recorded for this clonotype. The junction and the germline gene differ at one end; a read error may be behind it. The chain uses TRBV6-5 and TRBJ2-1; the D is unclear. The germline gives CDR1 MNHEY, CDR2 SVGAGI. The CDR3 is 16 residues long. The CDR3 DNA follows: TGTGTCAGCAGTTACCTTCAGACGGACTCCTACAATGAGCAGTTCTTC. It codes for CVSSYLQTDSYNEQFF.

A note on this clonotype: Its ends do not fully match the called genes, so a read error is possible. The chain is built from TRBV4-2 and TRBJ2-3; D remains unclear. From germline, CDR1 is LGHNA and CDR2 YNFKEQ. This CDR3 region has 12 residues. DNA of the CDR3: TGTGCCGGCAGCCACCAGTGTGATACGCAGTATTTT. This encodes CAGSHQCDTQYF.

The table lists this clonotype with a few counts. This CDR3 is CSVRLAGGASVYEQYF. In nucleotides, the CDR3 is TGCAGCGTGAGACTAGCGGGAGGCGCGTCGGTCTACGAGCAGTACTTC. The chain couples TRBV29-1 to TRBJ2-7; TRBD2 aligns across 13 bases. The CDR3 loop spans 16 amino acids. V dropped 6 bases and J dropped 3; count of bases not matched to a gene: 11. CDR1 SQVTM and CDR2 ANQGSEA come from the germline V gene.

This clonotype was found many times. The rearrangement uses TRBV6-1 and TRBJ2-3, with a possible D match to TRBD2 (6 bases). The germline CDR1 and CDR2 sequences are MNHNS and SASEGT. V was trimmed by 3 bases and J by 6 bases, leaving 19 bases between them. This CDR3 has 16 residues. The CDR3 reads CASSDQKSLGRDTQYF. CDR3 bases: TGTGCCAGCAGTGACCAGAAGAGCTTGGGGAGGGATACGCAGTATTTT.

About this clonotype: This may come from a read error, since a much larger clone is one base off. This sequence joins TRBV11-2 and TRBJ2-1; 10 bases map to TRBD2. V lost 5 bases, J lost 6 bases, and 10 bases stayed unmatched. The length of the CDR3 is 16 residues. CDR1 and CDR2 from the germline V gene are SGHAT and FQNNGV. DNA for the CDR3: TGTGCCAGCAGCCCCCTACTAGCGGGAAATGGCAATGAGCAGTTCTTC. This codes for CASSPLLAGNGNEQFF.

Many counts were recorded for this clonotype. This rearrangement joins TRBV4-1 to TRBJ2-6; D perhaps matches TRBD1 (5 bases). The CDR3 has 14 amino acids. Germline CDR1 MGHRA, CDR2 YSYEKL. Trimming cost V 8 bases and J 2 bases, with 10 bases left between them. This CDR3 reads CASEEGAGANVLTF. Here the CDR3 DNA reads TGCGCCAGCGAGGAAGGGGCTGGGGCCAACGTCCTGACTTTC.

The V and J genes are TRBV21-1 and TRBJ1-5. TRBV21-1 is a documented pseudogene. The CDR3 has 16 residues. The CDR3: CAISGVEGNSNQPQHF. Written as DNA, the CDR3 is TGTGCCATCAGCGGGGTAGAAGGGAATAGCAATCAGCCCCAGCATTTT.

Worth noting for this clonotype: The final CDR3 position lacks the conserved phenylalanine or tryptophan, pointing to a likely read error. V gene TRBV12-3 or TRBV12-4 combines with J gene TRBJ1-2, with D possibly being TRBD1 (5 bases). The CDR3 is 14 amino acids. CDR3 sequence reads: CASRYTTEGYGYTL. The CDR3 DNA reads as TGTGCCAGCAGGTATACGACAGAAGGCTATGGTTACACCTTA.

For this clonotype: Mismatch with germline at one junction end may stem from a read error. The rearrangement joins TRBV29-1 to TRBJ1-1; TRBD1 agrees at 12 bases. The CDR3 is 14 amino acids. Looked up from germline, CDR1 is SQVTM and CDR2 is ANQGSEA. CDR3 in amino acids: CSLSGQGAPTETFF. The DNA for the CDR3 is TGCAGCCTCTCGGGACAGGGGGCCCCGACTGAAACTTTCTTT.

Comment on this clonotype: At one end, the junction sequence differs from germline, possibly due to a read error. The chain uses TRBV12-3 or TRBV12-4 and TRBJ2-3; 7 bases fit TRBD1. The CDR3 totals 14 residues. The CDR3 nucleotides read TGTGCCAGCACTCCCAGCTGGGGGACAGACACGCAGTTTTTT. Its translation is CASTPSWGTDTQFF.

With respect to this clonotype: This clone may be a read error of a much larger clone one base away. Here the CDR3 DNA reads TGCAGTGCACAGGACCCGTGGCGGGGCACAGATACGCAGTATTTT. It specifies CSAQDPWRGTDTQYF. This chain connects TRBV20-1 to TRBJ2-3, with D perhaps being TRBD1 or TRBD2 (5 bases each). Trimming took off 6 bases at V and 1 base at J, with 17 bases between the two ends. CDR1 DFQATT and CDR2 SNEGSKA come from the germline V gene (reference sequence). The CDR3 loop spans 15 amino acids.